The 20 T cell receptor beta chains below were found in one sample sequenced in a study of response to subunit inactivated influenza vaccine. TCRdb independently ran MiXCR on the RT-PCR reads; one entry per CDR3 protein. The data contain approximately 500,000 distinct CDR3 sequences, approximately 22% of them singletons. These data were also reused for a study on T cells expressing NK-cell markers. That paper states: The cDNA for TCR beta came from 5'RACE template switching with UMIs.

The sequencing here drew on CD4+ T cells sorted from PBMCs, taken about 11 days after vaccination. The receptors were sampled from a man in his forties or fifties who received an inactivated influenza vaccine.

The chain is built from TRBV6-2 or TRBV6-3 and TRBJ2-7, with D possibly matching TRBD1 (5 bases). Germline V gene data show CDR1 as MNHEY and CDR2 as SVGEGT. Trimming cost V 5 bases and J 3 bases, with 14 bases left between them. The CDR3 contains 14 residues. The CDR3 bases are TGTGCCAGCAGTAACAGGCTACAGAACTACGAGCAGTACTTC. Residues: CASSNRLQNYEQYF.

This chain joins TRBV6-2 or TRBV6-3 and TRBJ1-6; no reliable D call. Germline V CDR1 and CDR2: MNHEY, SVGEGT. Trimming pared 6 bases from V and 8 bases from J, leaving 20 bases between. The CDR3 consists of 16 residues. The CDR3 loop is CASRRRVGLIDSPLHF. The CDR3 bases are TGTGCCAGCAGGCGACGAGTCGGACTGATAGATTCACCCCTCCACTTT.

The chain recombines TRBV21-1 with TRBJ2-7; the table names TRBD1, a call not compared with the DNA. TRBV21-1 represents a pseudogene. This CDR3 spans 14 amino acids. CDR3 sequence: CAPRDRDRKNEQYF. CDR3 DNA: TGTGCCCCCCGGGACAGGGACAGGAAGAACGAGCAGTACTTC.

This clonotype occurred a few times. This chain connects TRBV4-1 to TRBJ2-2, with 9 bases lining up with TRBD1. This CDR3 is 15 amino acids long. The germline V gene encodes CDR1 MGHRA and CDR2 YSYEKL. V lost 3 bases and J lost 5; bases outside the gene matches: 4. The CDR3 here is CASSQRDRATGELFF. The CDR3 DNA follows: TGCGCCAGCAGCCAGAGGGACAGGGCTACCGGGGAGCTGTTTTTT.

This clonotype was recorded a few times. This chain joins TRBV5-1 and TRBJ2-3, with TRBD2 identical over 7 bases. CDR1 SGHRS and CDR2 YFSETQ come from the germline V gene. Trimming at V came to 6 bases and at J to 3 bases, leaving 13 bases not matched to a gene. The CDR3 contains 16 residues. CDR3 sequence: CASTQRDGRSTDTQYF. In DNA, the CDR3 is TGCGCCAGCACCCAAAGGGACGGGAGGTCTACAGATACGCAGTATTTT. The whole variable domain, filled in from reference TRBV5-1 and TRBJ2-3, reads KAGVTQTPRYLIKTRGQQVTLSCSPISGHRSVSWYQQTPGQGLQFLFEYFSETQRNKGNFPGRFSGRQFSNSRSEMNVSTLELGDSALYLCASTQRDGRSTDTQYFGPGTRLTVL.

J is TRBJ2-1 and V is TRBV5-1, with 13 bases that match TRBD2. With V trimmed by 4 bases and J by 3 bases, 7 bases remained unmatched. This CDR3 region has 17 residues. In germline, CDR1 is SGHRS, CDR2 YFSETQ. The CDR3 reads CASSLTGTSGNYNEQFF. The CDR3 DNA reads TGCGCCAGCAGCCTAACTGGGACTAGCGGGAACTACAATGAGCAGTTCTTC.

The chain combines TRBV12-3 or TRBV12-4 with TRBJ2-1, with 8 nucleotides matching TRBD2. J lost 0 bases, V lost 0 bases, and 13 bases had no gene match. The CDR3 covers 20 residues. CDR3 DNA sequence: TGTGCCAGCAGTTTAGCGCAACGGGGGGGGGTCATAAGCTCCTACAATGAGCAGTTCTTC. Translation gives CASSLAQRGGVISSYNEQFF.

CDR3 nucleotides: TGTGCCTGGAGTGTATTCGGGGGGACTGAAGCTTTCTTT. The encoded protein is CAWSVFGGTEAFF. The chain couples TRBV30 to TRBJ1-1; tentatively, D is TRBD1 (5 bases). CDR3 length: 13 residues. Germline loops: CDR1 GTSNPN, CDR2 SVGIG (reference sequence). Trimming cost V 0 bases and J 5 bases, with 10 bases left between them.

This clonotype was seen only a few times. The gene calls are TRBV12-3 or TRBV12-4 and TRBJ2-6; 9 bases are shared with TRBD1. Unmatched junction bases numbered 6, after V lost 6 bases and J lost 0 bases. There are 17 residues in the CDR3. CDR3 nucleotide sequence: TGTGCCAGCAGCCGGAACAGGGGGCTCTCTGGGGCCAACGTCCTGACTTTC. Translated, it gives CASSRNRGLSGANVLTF.

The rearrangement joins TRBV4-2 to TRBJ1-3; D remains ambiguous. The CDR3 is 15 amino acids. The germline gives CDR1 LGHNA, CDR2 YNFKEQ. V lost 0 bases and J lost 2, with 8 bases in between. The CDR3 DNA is TGTGCCAGCAGCCAAGACAGGACTCCTGGAAACACCATATATTTT. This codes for CASSQDRTPGNTIYF.

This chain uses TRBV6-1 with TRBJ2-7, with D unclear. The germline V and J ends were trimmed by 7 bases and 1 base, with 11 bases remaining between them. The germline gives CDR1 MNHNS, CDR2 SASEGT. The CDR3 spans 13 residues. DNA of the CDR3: TGTGCCAGCAACTACAAGAGGTCCTACGAGCAGTACTTC. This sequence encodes CASNYKRSYEQYF.

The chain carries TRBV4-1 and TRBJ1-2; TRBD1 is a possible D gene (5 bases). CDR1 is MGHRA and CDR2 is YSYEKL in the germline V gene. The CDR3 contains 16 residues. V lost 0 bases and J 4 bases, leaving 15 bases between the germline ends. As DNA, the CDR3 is TGCGCCAGCAGCCAAGAGGTAGGCCAGGGACGCTATGGCTACACCTTC. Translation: CASSQEVGQGRYGYTF.

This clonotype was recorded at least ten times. The CDR3 region has the DNA TGCGCCAGCAGCTTGGGCGGGACAGGAGTTACAGATACGCAGTATTTT. It yields the protein CASSLGGTGVTDTQYF. This chain uses TRBV5-1 with TRBJ2-3; TRBD1 matches at 8 bases. V was clipped by 0 bases and J by 3 bases; unmatched bases: 6. The CDR3 is made up of 16 amino acids. Looked up from germline, CDR1 is SGHRS and CDR2 is YFSETQ.

The CDR3 loop reads CASSPERWRNTEAFF. The CDR3 DNA reads as TGTGCCAGCAGCCCGGAAAGATGGAGGAACACTGAAGCTTTCTTT. The chain links TRBV13 to TRBJ1-1; D ambiguous. V dropped 5 bases and J dropped 1 base, with 14 bases sitting between them. Looked up from germline, CDR1 is PRHDT and CDR2 is FYEKMQ (reference sequence). This CDR3 comprises 15 residues.

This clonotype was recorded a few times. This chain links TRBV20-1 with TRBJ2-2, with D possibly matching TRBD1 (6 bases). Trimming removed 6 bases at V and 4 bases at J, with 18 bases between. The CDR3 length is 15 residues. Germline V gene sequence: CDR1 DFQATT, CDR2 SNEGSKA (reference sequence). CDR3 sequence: CSAEMRGSSTGELFF. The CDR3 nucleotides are TGCAGTGCAGAGATGAGGGGGAGCAGCACCGGGGAGCTGTTTTTT.

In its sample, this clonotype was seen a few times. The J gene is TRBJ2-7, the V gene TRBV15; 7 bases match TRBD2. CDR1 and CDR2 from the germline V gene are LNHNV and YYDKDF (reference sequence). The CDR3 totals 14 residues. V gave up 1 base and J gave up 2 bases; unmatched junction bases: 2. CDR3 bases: TGTGCCACCAGCAGAGTTCGGGGGGCCTACGAGCAGTACTTC. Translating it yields CATSRVRGAYEQYF.

CDR3: CATQGAGTGELFF. The CDR3, as DNA: TGTGCCACCCAGGGGGCTGGAACCGGGGAGCTGTTTTTT. This chain joins TRBV10-3 and TRBJ2-2; TRBD1 agrees at 8 bases. The CDR3 extends over 13 amino acids. Germline V lookup: CDR1 ENHRY, CDR2 SYGVKD. V lost 10 bases and J lost 5; bases outside the gene matches: 6.

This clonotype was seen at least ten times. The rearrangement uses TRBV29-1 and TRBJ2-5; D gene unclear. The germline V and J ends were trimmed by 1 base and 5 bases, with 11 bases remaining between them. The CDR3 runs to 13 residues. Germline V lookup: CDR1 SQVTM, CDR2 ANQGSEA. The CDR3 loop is CSVEGTQGETQYF. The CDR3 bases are TGCAGCGTTGAAGGCACTCAAGGGGAGACCCAGTACTTC.

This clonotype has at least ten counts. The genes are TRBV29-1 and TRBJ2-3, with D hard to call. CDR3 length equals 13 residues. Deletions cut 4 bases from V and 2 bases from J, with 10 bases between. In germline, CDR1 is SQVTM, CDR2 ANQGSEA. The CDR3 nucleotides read TGCAGCGTTGCTAGAGGCCCCACAGATACGCAGTATTTT. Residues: CSVARGPTDTQYF.

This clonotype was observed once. Written as DNA, the CDR3 is TGCGCCAGCAGCTTGGCCAGTCCCCCAGATACGCAGTATTTT. It codes for CASSLASPPDTQYF. The V gene is TRBV5-1, the J gene TRBJ2-3; the D is unclear. V lost 0 bases to trimming and J lost 4 bases, with 9 bases between them. Germline V CDR1 and CDR2: SGHRS, YFSETQ. This CDR3 has 14 residues.